These 32 T cell receptor beta chains were all obtained from the same sample, sequenced in a study of CD8+ T cells in alopecia areata. RNA was extracted and reverse transcribed into cDNA as the sequencing template. Profiling relied on immunoSEQ multiplex PCR, and the TCRdb table lists in-frame clones only, not all of them. Found here are under 95,000 clones, over 70% of them singletons; the top ten hold roughly 17%. Treatment reported: oral pan-JAK inhibitor, 5-10 mg twice daily. The sequences come from CD8+ T cells sorted from blood, collected at week 44, from a patient treated with tofacitinib. These receptor sequences come from a human donor with alopecia areata.

The CDR3 reads CSVVLYGSPAGNTGELFF. Here the CDR3 DNA reads TGCAGCGTTGTTCTTTACGGCAGCCCAGCGGGGAACACCGGGGAGCTGTTTTTT. The rearrangement links TRBV29-1 to TRBJ2-2; D perhaps matches TRBD2 (6 bases). Deletions cut 4 bases from V and 1 base from J, with 22 bases between. This CDR3 region has 18 residues. Germline lookup yields CDR1 SQVTM and CDR2 ANQGSEA.

The chain recombines TRBV10-2 with TRBJ2-7, with TRBD1 as a possible D gene (5 bases). V dropped 0 bases and J dropped 6 bases, with 15 bases sitting between them. Per the germline V gene, CDR1 is WSHSY and CDR2 is SAAADI. CDR3 length: 15 amino acids. The DNA of the CDR3 is TGCGCCAGCAGTGAGTCGGGGCCTTCTCTCAGCGAGCAGTACTTC. Translation gives CASSESGPSLSEQYF.

The J gene is TRBJ2-7, the V gene TRBV29-1, with D unresolved. The ends were cut back, 4 bases at V and 5 bases at J, with 18 bases in the middle. CDR3 length equals 14 residues. Germline assignment: CDR1 SQVTM and CDR2 ANQGSEA. Here the CDR3 reads CSVVGSGELDEQYF. Here the CDR3 DNA reads TGCAGCGTTGTGGGGTCAGGAGAGCTGGACGAGCAGTACTTC.

This clone was picked up a small number of times. J is TRBJ2-7 and V is TRBV27; D is possibly TRBD1 or TRBD2 (5 bases each). The CDR3 is 15 amino acids. V was trimmed by 0 bases and J by 2 bases, leaving 11 bases between them. Germline V lookup: CDR1 MNHEY, CDR2 SMNVEV (reference sequence). Here the CDR3 DNA reads TGTGCCAGCAGTTTATCTTCGGGGCAGGCCTACGAGCAGTACTTC. Protein: CASSLSSGQAYEQYF.

CDR3 sequence (DNA): TGCGCCAGCAGCTTGGACGGTTACGAGCAGTACTTC. This translates into CASSLDGYEQYF. The chain combines TRBV5-1 with TRBJ2-7; D is undetermined. V lost 0 bases, J lost 4 bases, and 5 bases lay in between. The length of the CDR3 is 12 residues. Germline V gene lookup returns CDR1 SGHRS and CDR2 YFSETQ.

This chain uses TRBV10-2 with TRBJ1-1; no clear D gene. The CDR3 has 11 amino acids. Germline CDR1 WSHSY, CDR2 SAAADI. Trimming shortened V by 6 bases and J by 4 bases, and 6 bases separated the two germline ends. Here the CDR3 DNA reads TGCGCCAGCAGGGGAGCCACTGAAGCTTTCTTT. It yields the protein CASRGATEAFF.

This clone was observed a handful of times. The chain links TRBV15 to TRBJ2-3; tentatively, D is TRBD1 (6 bases). V was trimmed by 1 base and J by 1 base, leaving 6 bases between them. The CDR3 covers 14 residues. Germline V gives CDR1 LNHNV, CDR2 YYDKDF (reference sequence). This CDR3 reads CATSRGQGTDTQYF. The CDR3 bases are TGTGCCACCAGCAGAGGACAGGGCACAGATACGCAGTATTTT.

In this sample, this clone turned up a few times. The V gene is TRBV29-1, the J gene TRBJ2-3, with D tentatively TRBD2 (7 bases). This CDR3 comprises 14 residues. The V end lost 4 bases, the J end lost 4 bases, and 15 bases lay between the germline ends. The V gene's germline CDR1 is SQVTM and CDR2 ANQGSEA. This chain's CDR3 is CSVVWGGAADTQYF. CDR3 in DNA: TGCAGCGTTGTTTGGGGGGGGGCGGCAGATACGCAGTATTTT.

This clone came up a few times. This rearrangement joins TRBV7-7 to TRBJ2-5; no definite D call. The germline V gene has CDR1 SSHAT and CDR2 FNYEAQ (reference sequence). The CDR3 loop spans 13 amino acids. Trimming shortened V by 3 bases and J by 2 bases, and 7 bases separated the two germline ends. The CDR3: CASSLSEQETQYF. The CDR3 DNA is TGTGCCAGCAGCTTGTCAGAGCAAGAGACCCAGTACTTC.

The chain recombines TRBV15 with TRBJ1-4, with 9 bases that match TRBD1. The CDR3 extends over 15 amino acids. Losses at the gene ends were 1 base for V and 8 bases for J; bases not matched to a gene: 5. CDR1 is LNHNV, CDR2 YYDKDF, per germline (reference sequence). CDR3 sequence reads: CATSRGTGDREKLFF. The CDR3 DNA reads TGTGCCACCAGCAGAGGGACAGGGGATCGGGAAAAACTGTTTTTT.

The table lists this clone with many counts. V and J are TRBV7-9 and TRBJ1-5, with 9 bases matching TRBD1. The V and J ends lost 7 bases and 7 bases, in that order; junction bases with no gene match: 8. The CDR3 spans 14 residues. Germline CDR1 and CDR2: SEHNR and FQNEAQ (reference sequence). Written as DNA, the CDR3 is TGTGCCAGCACGGGACAGGGCGATGGGCAGCCCCAGCATTTT. Residues: CASTGQGDGQPQHF.

The genes are TRBV19 and TRBJ2-7; the D gene is possibly TRBD2 (7 bases). V was pared by 5 bases and J by 5 bases, with 25 bases between. The CDR3 runs to 17 residues. Germline CDR1 and CDR2: LNHDA and SQIVND (reference sequence). CDR3 protein: CASSPDPPGTTSDEQYF. The CDR3 DNA is TGTGCCAGTAGTCCCGATCCCCCCGGGACAACTAGCGACGAGCAGTACTTC.

This clone showed up just once. The rearrangement links TRBV5-6 to TRBJ2-1; 7 nucleotides match TRBD1. V lost 0 bases, J lost 3 bases, and 0 bases stayed unmatched. This CDR3 comprises 14 residues. CDR1 SGHDT and CDR2 YYEEEE come from the germline V gene. CDR3 sequence (DNA): TGTGCCAGCAGCTTGGGGACAGGCTACAATGAGCAGTTCTTC. Translated: CASSLGTGYNEQFF.

The chain recombines TRBV30 with TRBJ2-7; 10 nucleotides match TRBD1. The germline V gene has CDR1 GTSNPN and CDR2 SVGIG (reference sequence). The CDR3 loop spans 14 amino acids. Unmatched junction bases numbered 1, after V lost 0 bases and J lost 2 bases. The CDR3 region is CAWSVGTGAYEQYF. The CDR3 coding sequence is TGTGCCTGGAGTGTAGGGACAGGGGCCTACGAGCAGTACTTC.

This clone was seen more than once but under ten times. V is TRBV27 and J is TRBJ2-3; 7 bases agree with TRBD2. This CDR3 spans 13 amino acids. Germline V CDR1 and CDR2: MNHEY, SMNVEV (reference sequence). V shed 4 bases and J 6 bases; nucleotides not matched to a gene: 4. The CDR3 DNA reads TGTGCCAGCAGTTCCCTACTAGCGGATACGCAGTATTTT. It codes for CASSSLLADTQYF.

The chain uses TRBV4-1 and TRBJ1-4; D is unresolved. The germline gives CDR1 MGHRA, CDR2 YSYEKL. The CDR3 sequence is 15 residues long. Trimming stripped 0 bases from V and 6 bases from J, with 11 bases between. Written as DNA, the CDR3 is TGCGCCAGCAGCCAAGATATGAGTATGGATGAAAAACTGTTTTTT. This encodes CASSQDMSMDEKLFF.

The V call is TRBV28, the J call TRBJ2-2; 7 nucleotides align to TRBD1. The CDR3 has 14 residues. After removal of 10 bases from V and 7 bases from J, the junction contained 12 bases not matched to a gene. CDR1 is MDHEN and CDR2 is SYDVKM in the germline V gene. CDR3 DNA: TGTGCCACCCTGATACAGGGGTGGATCGGGGAGCTGTTTTTT. Translating it yields CATLIQGWIGELFF.

The V and J genes are TRBV29-1 and TRBJ2-7; D is uncertain. CDR3 size: 13 residues. Trimming left V 6 bases short and J 1 base short, with 13 bases between. Looked up from germline, CDR1 is SQVTM and CDR2 is ANQGSEA. CDR3 DNA: TGCAGCGTGCGTGTTTACGAATCCTACGAGCAGTACTTC. Protein sequence: CSVRVYESYEQYF.

This chain connects TRBV6-1 to TRBJ1-5; D is ambiguous. The germline CDR1 and CDR2 sequences are MNHNS and SASEGT. The CDR3 has 16 amino acids. With 2 bases removed from V and 4 bases from J, the gap between germline ends came to 15 bases. CDR3 protein: CASSEYASGGNQPQHF. CDR3 nucleotide sequence: TGTGCCAGCAGTGAATACGCGTCGGGAGGGAATCAGCCCCAGCATTTT.

The rearrangement joins TRBV7-6 to TRBJ2-3, with D uncertain. This CDR3 contains 14 residues. Germline V gene sequence: CDR1 SGHVS, CDR2 FNYEAQ. V was trimmed by 3 bases and J by 2 bases, leaving 9 bases between them. The CDR3 loop is CASSFGPNTDTQYF. In nucleotides, the CDR3 is TGTGCCAGCAGCTTTGGACCGAACACAGATACGCAGTATTTT.

This clone was seen a few times. V and J are TRBV5-1 and TRBJ2-3; TRBD1 or TRBD2 may be the D gene (6 bases each). Germline V CDR1 and CDR2: SGHRS, YFSETQ. Trimming shortened V by 0 bases and J by 2 bases, and 13 bases separated the two germline ends. This CDR3 is built from 16 residues. The DNA for the CDR3 is TGCGCCAGCAGCTTGGATCGGGGGCGAGTCACAGATACGCAGTATTTT. It encodes CASSLDRGRVTDTQYF.

The chain couples TRBV14 to TRBJ2-7, with a possible D match to TRBD2 (6 bases). Trimming took off 5 bases at V and 2 bases at J, with 13 bases between the two ends. CDR3 size: 14 residues. Germline V CDR1 and CDR2: SGHDN, FVKESK. The CDR3 here is CASSAWSGAYEQYF. The CDR3 nucleotides read TGTGCCAGCAGCGCTTGGTCGGGGGCCTACGAGCAGTACTTC. The full variable domain, completed using reference TRBV14 and TRBJ2-7, is EAGVTQFPSHSVIEKGQTVTLRCDPISGHDNLYWYRRVMGKEIKFLLHFVKESKQDESGMPNNRFLAERTGGTYSTLKVQPAELEDSGVYFCASSAWSGAYEQYFGPGTRLTVT.

This clone was found a few times. The gene calls are TRBV29-1 and TRBJ2-1, with TRBD1 matching over 8 bases. This CDR3 spans 15 amino acids. Germline V CDR1 and CDR2: SQVTM, ANQGSEA. J was trimmed by 6 bases and V by 5 bases; bases with no gene match: 12. CDR3 region: CSVRWTGWKPNEQFF. The CDR3, as DNA: TGCAGCGTTAGGTGGACAGGGTGGAAGCCCAATGAGCAGTTCTTC.

The genes are TRBV12-5 and TRBJ1-1, with no clear D. This CDR3 is built from 14 residues. Germline CDR1 reads LGHNT; CDR2 reads FRNRAP. Trimming pared 5 bases from V and 1 base from J, leaving 11 bases between. DNA for the CDR3: TGTGCTAGTGGTCCACAAGGGAGGAACACTGAAGCTTTCTTT. This translates into CASGPQGRNTEAFF.

CDR3 nucleotides: TGTGCCACCCGGACCTCCCCCGGGGAGCTGTTTTTT. Translating it yields CATRTSPGELFF. The chain joins TRBV15 to TRBJ2-2; D remains ambiguous. Trimming removed 8 bases from V and 6 bases from J, with 10 bases in between. The CDR3 runs to 12 residues. Germline lookup yields CDR1 LNHNV and CDR2 YYDKDF (reference sequence).

The CDR3 sequence is CASSLSRTGGNSPLHF. CDR3 DNA: TGTGCCAGCAGTTTATCGAGGACAGGGGGTAATTCACCCCTCCACTTT. The chain employs TRBV27 and TRBJ1-6, with 10 bases aligning to TRBD1. Germline V gives CDR1 MNHEY, CDR2 SMNVEV (reference sequence). The CDR3 is made up of 16 amino acids. Trimming cost V 0 bases and J 6 bases; bases outside gene matches: 2.

This chain links TRBV29-1 with TRBJ2-1; 14 nucleotides line up with TRBD2. Germline loops: CDR1 SQVTM, CDR2 ANQGSEA. The CDR3 covers 16 residues. Losses at the gene ends were 4 bases for V and 8 bases for J; bases not matched to a gene: 10. In nucleotides, the CDR3 is TGCAGCGTTGGGACTAGCGGGGGGACGGTCGGGTATGAGCAGTTCTTC. Translating gives CSVGTSGGTVGYEQFF.

The genes are TRBV7-3 and TRBJ1-2; D call uncertain. The CDR3 length is 14 residues. V dropped 4 bases and J dropped 4 bases, with 13 bases sitting between them. The germline V gene has CDR1 SGHTA and CDR2 FQGTGA. CDR3 protein: CASSYGRGSYGYTF. The CDR3 region has the DNA TGTGCCAGCAGCTACGGGCGGGGATCCTATGGCTACACCTTC.

The chain combines TRBV30 with TRBJ1-2; no clear D. The germline gives CDR1 GTSNPN, CDR2 SVGIG (reference sequence). The CDR3 spans 14 residues. The V and J ends lost 1 base and 6 bases respectively, with 15 bases between them. The CDR3: CAWSEGLRSDGYTF. The CDR3 region has the DNA TGTGCCTGGAGTGAGGGCCTAAGATCGGATGGCTACACCTTC.

DNA of the CDR3: TGTGCCAGCAGCCCACATGGACAGTTGAACACTGAAGCTTTCTTT. This translates into CASSPHGQLNTEAFF. This chain connects TRBV7-9 to TRBJ1-1; D is perhaps TRBD1 (6 bases). Per germline, CDR1 SEHNR and CDR2 FQNEAQ (reference sequence). The CDR3 length is 15 residues. V dropped 5 bases and J dropped 0 bases, with 13 bases sitting between them. Full variable domain (outside the CDR3, taken from reference TRBV7-9 and TRBJ1-1): DTGVSQNPRHKITKRGQNVTFRCDPISEHNRLYWYRQTLGQGPEFLTYFQNEAQLEKSRLLSDRFSAERPKGSFSTLEIQRTEQGDSAMYLCASSPHGQLNTEAFFGQGTRLTVV.

This clone was seen only a few times. The chain employs TRBV14 and TRBJ2-1, with D possibly TRBD2 on 6 matching bases. The germline gives CDR1 SGHDN, CDR2 FVKESK. This CDR3 has 12 residues. The V and J ends lost 4 bases and 6 bases respectively, with 7 bases between them. The chain's CDR3 is CASSLGGNEQFF. In DNA, the CDR3 is TGTGCCAGCAGCCTCGGGGGCAATGAGCAGTTCTTC.

The gene calls are TRBV7-2 and TRBJ2-5, with unresolved D. Germline loops: CDR1 SGHTA, CDR2 FQGNSA. Trimming took 7 bases from V and 5 from J, leaving 11 bases between them. The CDR3 has 12 amino acids. Here the CDR3 reads CASTDSQETQYF. In DNA form, the CDR3 reads TGTGCCAGCACCGATAGCCAGGAGACCCAGTACTTC.